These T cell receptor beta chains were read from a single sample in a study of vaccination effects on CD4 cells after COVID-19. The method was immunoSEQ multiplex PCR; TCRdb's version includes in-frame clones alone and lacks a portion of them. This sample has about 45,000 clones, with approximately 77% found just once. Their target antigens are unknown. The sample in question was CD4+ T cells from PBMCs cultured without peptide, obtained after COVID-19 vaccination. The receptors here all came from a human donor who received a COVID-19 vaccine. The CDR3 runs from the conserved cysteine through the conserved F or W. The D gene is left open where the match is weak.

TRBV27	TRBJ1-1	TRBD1	CASKFLTGATEAFF
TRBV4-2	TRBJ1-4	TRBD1	CASSQGRQGGEKLFF
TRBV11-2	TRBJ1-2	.	CASSPPPGRGEWNYGYTF
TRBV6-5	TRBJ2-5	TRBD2	CASSYSGGGAGTQYF
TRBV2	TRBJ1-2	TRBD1	CASSDRQGAYGYTF
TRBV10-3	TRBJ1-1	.	CAIRDEGDEAFF
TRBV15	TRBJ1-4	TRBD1	CATSLLGTGFRKLFF
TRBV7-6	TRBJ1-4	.	CASSPVWGGEEKLFF
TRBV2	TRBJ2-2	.	CASSDGTGGVGELFF
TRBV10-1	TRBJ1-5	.	CASSETGQPQHF
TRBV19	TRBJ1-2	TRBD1	CASSTGRGLHYGYTF
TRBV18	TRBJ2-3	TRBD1	CASSPGQGTDTQYF
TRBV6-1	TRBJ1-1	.	CASSVPETRMNTEAFF
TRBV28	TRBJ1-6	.	CATIYPRQPLHF
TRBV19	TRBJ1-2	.	CASSINYNYGYTF
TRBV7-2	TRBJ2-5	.	CASSLARGETQYF
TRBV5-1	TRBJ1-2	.	CASSLQPQGGYGYTF
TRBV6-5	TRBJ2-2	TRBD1	CATSGQLNTGELFF
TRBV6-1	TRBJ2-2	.	CASSDSHTGELFF
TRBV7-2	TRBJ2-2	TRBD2	CASSLWGGGNTGELFF
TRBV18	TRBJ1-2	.	CASSPPDRLGTDGYTF
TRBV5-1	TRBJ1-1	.	CASSGDVGHTEAFF
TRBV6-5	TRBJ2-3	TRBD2	CASSSRERDTDTQYF
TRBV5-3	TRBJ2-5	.	CANDGGQETQYF
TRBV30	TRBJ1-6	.	CAWSVLGQYNSPLHF
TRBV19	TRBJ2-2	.	CASSIPAWENTGELFF
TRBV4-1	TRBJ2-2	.	CASSRRLVGNTGELFF
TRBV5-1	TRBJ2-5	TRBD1	CASSPGQLQETQYF
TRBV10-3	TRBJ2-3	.	CAIRLGGEDTQYF
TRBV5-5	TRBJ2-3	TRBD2	CASSFQAGSDLVTQYF
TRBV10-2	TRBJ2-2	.	CASSGLRGTGELFF
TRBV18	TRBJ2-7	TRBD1	CASSPRRQGEDEQYF
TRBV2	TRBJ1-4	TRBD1	CASSGQGTNEKLFF
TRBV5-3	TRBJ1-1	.	CARSLVGLDTEAFF
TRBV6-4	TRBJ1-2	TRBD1	CASSEGQGLNGYTF